These 13 T cell receptor beta chains were all obtained from the same sample, sequenced in a study of T cells in Graves' hyperthyroidism and ophthalmopathy. Amplification of TCR beta CDR3 regions used RNA as the template. An initial round of RT-PCR targeting the TCR CDR3 relied on the HTBI primer set. TCRdb independently ran MiXCR on the multiplex PCR reads; one entry per CDR3 protein. The sample contains approximately 380,000 distinct CDR3 sequences, 15% to 20% of which appear only once. Material: blood. These receptors all stem from a man between 18 and 29 years old with Graves' ophthalmopathy.

The chain uses TRBV6-2 or TRBV6-3 and TRBJ2-5; D gene uncertain. V gave up 6 bases and J gave up 5 bases, with 13 bases separating them. Looked up from germline, CDR1 is MNHEY and CDR2 is SVGEGT. The CDR3 totals 13 residues. CDR3 loop: CASRPPSIETQYF. The CDR3 coding sequence is TGTGCCAGCAGGCCCCCCAGTATCGAGACCCAGTACTTC.

The chain carries TRBV20-1 and TRBJ1-5; the D gene is possibly TRBD1 (6 bases). V was clipped by 0 bases and J by 7 bases, with 10 bases between them. The CDR3 runs to 13 residues. Germline CDR1 is DFQATT and CDR2 is SNEGSKA (reference sequence). The CDR3 DNA sequence: TGCAGTGCTAGAGATTCCAGGGGACAGCCCCAGCATTTT. Translation gives CSARDSRGQPQHF.

The chain has TRBV15 and TRBJ2-1, with 7 bases fitting TRBD2. CDR1 and CDR2 (germline): LNHNV, YYDKDF (reference sequence). The ends lost 3 bases at V and 10 bases at J; junction bases unmatched: 6. This CDR3 region has 13 residues. The chain's CDR3 is CATSRGGSREQFF. CDR3 DNA sequence: TGTGCCACCAGCAGGGGCGGGAGCCGGGAGCAGTTCTTC. Full variable domain (remainder filled in from reference TRBV15 and TRBJ2-1): DAMVIQNPRYQVTQFGKPVTLSCSQTLNHNVMYWYQQKSSQAPKLLFHYYDKDFNNEADTPDNFQSRRPNTSFCFLDIRSPGLGDTAMYLCATSRGGSREQFFGPGTRLTVL.

This clonotype has a count of ten or more. The V call is TRBV20-1, the J call TRBJ1-1; TRBD1 matches 7 bases. Germline loops: CDR1 DFQATT, CDR2 SNEGSKA (reference sequence). Trimming cost V 5 bases and J 5 bases; bases outside gene matches: 8. The CDR3 sequence is 13 residues long. The CDR3 sequence is CSASDRLGTEAFF. CDR3 DNA sequence: TGCAGTGCTTCGGACAGGTTGGGAACTGAAGCTTTCTTT.

The chain couples TRBV5-4 to TRBJ2-1, with D perhaps matching TRBD1 (6 bases). This CDR3 region has 15 residues. CDR1 SGHNT and CDR2 YYREEE come from the germline V gene (reference sequence). V dropped 3 bases and J dropped 8 bases, with 18 bases sitting between them. The CDR3 DNA reads as TGTGCCAGCAGCTCAGGGGAAAACATAGTTTATGAGCAGTTCTTC. Encoded protein: CASSSGENIVYEQFF.

The J gene is TRBJ2-7, the V gene TRBV5-1; D uncertain. Trimming left V 4 bases short and J 0 bases short, with 14 bases between. The CDR3 runs 15 residues. Germline loops: CDR1 SGHRS, CDR2 YFSETQ. The CDR3 spells CASSPGPFFSYEQYF. CDR3 DNA: TGCGCCAGCAGCCCCGGGCCTTTCTTCTCCTACGAGCAGTACTTC.

This clonotype has just a few counts. The V call is TRBV6-1, the J call TRBJ2-7; 7 bases are a match to TRBD1. Germline CDR1 and CDR2: MNHNS and SASEGT. There are 15 residues in the CDR3. V gave up 4 bases and J gave up 2 bases; unmatched junction bases: 8. This CDR3 is CASSVRQGPPYEQYF. The CDR3 DNA is TGTGCCAGCAGTGTAAGACAGGGACCCCCCTACGAGCAGTACTTC.

This clonotype was found a few times. The V call is TRBV5-1, the J call TRBJ1-4; maybe TRBD1 (5 bases). With 3 bases removed from V and 8 bases from J, the gap between germline ends came to 17 bases. Per the germline V gene, CDR1 is SGHRS and CDR2 is YFSETQ. The CDR3 length is 15 residues. DNA for the CDR3: TGCGCCAGCAGCTGGGCGGCTCCATCAGGGGAAAAACTGTTTTTT. Translation: CASSWAAPSGEKLFF.

This clonotype has at least ten counts. This rearrangement joins TRBV20-1 to TRBJ1-5, with D perhaps matching TRBD1 (5 bases). The CDR3 runs to 14 residues. Germline CDR1 reads DFQATT; CDR2 reads SNEGSKA (reference sequence). The V and J ends lost 6 bases and 2 bases respectively, with 14 bases between them. For the CDR3, the DNA is TGCAGTGCGCCGGCGAGCAGGGGCAATCAGCCCCAGCATTTT. Translating gives CSAPASRGNQPQHF.

The V gene is TRBV6-4, the J gene TRBJ2-2; 10 bases are shared with TRBD2. Per germline, CDR1 MRHNA and CDR2 SNTAGT. There are 15 residues in the CDR3. Trimming cost V 7 bases and J 0 bases; bases outside gene matches: 2. The CDR3 bases are TGTGCCAGCAAAGCGGGGGGGACGAACACCGGGGAGCTGTTTTTT. It codes for CASKAGGTNTGELFF.

This clonotype showed up just a few times. The chain has TRBV7-9 and TRBJ2-1, with D unresolved. Deletions cut 2 bases from V and 2 bases from J, with 10 bases between. CDR3 length equals 15 residues. The germline gives CDR1 SEHNR, CDR2 FQNEAQ (reference sequence). The CDR3 sequence: CASSLMGPPYNEQFF. The CDR3 DNA reads TGTGCCAGCAGCTTAATGGGTCCCCCCTACAATGAGCAGTTCTTC.

This clonotype was detected ten times or more. V usage is TRBV7-2 and J usage is TRBJ1-5, with D hard to call. V lost 3 bases to trimming and J lost 5 bases, with 8 bases between them. The CDR3 runs to 13 residues. Germline V gives CDR1 SGHTA, CDR2 FQGNSA. This chain's CDR3 is CASSFGRDQPQHF. CDR3 coding DNA: TGTGCCAGCAGCTTTGGGAGAGATCAGCCCCAGCATTTT.

This clonotype was recorded a few times. The J gene is TRBJ2-3, the V gene TRBV20-1; 16 nucleotides line up with TRBD2. CDR3 size: 17 residues. Trimming removed 4 bases from V and 0 bases from J; junction bases left unmatched: 4. In germline, CDR1 is DFQATT, CDR2 SNEGSKA (reference sequence). The CDR3 reads CSAMGLAGGASTDTQYF. The CDR3 DNA sequence: TGCAGTGCTATGGGACTAGCGGGGGGGGCTAGCACAGATACGCAGTATTTT.